The rows below give T cell receptor beta chains drawn from one sample of a study of blood T cell repertoires in COVID-19. This table comes from immunoSEQ multiplex PCR, and its TCRdb copy is limited to in-frame clones, with some not included. This table has under 250,000 clones, around 88% appearing once. Sample: peripheral blood. The origin of the receptors is a woman older than 75 with COVID-19, enrolled during active disease. Both conserved end residues are part of each CDR3. The D gene is left open where the match is weak. The listing skips clone size in some rows; elsewhere it reads once, few, many or a size class.

V gene: TRBV4-3
D gene: .
J gene: TRBJ2-3
clone size: .
CDR3 DNA: TGCGCCAGCAGCCAAGATGCAGGCTTAGATACGCAGTATTTT
CDR3 protein: CASSQDAGLDTQYF

V gene: TRBV7-6
D gene: TRBD1
J gene: TRBJ2-3
clone size: .
CDR3 DNA: TGTGCCAGCAGCTTAAGGTACAGGGGTACAGATACGCAGTATTTT
CDR3 protein: CASSLRYRGTDTQYF

V gene: TRBV6-5
D gene: .
J gene: TRBJ1-1
clone size: .
CDR3 DNA: TGTGCCAGCACCCAGGGAGGGCTCGTCACTGAAGCTTTCTTT
CDR3 protein: CASTQGGLVTEAFF

V gene: TRBV6-6
D gene: .
J gene: TRBJ1-2
clone size: .
CDR3 DNA: TGTGCCACCTGGGGGGGGAACTATGGCTACACCTTC
CDR3 protein: CATWGGNYGYTF

V gene: TRBV27
D gene: .
J gene: TRBJ2-6
clone size: .
CDR3 DNA: TGTGCCAGCAGTTTAGGGGCTGCGGCCAACGTCCTGACTTTC
CDR3 protein: CASSLGAAANVLTF

V gene: TRBV6-5
D gene: .
J gene: TRBJ1-2
clone size: .
CDR3 DNA: TGTGCCAGCAGCCGACAGGTTAACTATGGCTACACCTTC
CDR3 protein: CASSRQVNYGYTF

V gene: TRBV7-2
D gene: TRBD2
J gene: TRBJ2-2
clone size: once
CDR3 DNA: TGTGCCAGCAGCTTAGCCACCCCGGGACTAGCGGGGGGACCGAACACCGGGGAGCTGTTTTTT
CDR3 protein: CASSLATPGLAGGPNTGELFF

V gene: TRBV3-1/TRBV3-2
D gene: .
J gene: TRBJ1-1
clone size: .
CDR3 DNA: TGTGCCAGCAGCCCCCGGGGACTCATGAACACTGAAGCTTTCTTT
CDR3 protein: CASSPRGLMNTEAFF

V gene: TRBV5-4
D gene: TRBD1
J gene: TRBJ1-1
clone size: few
CDR3 DNA: TGTGCCAGCAGCTTGGTGGCAGGGGGTGAAGCTTTCTTT
CDR3 protein: CASSLVAGGEAFF

V gene: TRBV19
D gene: .
J gene: TRBJ1-5
clone size: .
CDR3 DNA: TGTGCCAGTAGTTTGCAGGGGCAGCCCCAGCATTTT
CDR3 protein: CASSLQGQPQHF

V gene: TRBV24-1
D gene: TRBD1
J gene: TRBJ1-5
clone size: .
CDR3 DNA: TGTGCCACCAGTGACTCCGGGACAGGGAGCAATCAGCCCCAGCATTTT
CDR3 protein: CATSDSGTGSNQPQHF

V gene: TRBV4-1
D gene: TRBD1
J gene: TRBJ1-2
clone size: .
CDR3 DNA: TGCGCCAGCAGCCAAGATAGTTCCTCAGGGGGCTTGGTCTATGGCTACACCTTC
CDR3 protein: CASSQDSSSGGLVYGYTF

V gene: TRBV28
D gene: .
J gene: TRBJ1-5
clone size: .
CDR3 DNA: TGTGCCAGCAGTTTAACAGGCGATAATCAGCCCCAGCATTTT
CDR3 protein: CASSLTGDNQPQHF

V gene: TRBV4-1
D gene: TRBD1
J gene: TRBJ2-3
clone size: .
CDR3 DNA: TGCGCCAGCAGCAGGCCGGGACAGTACGGCACAGATACGCAGTATTTT
CDR3 protein: CASSRPGQYGTDTQYF

V gene: TRBV3-1/TRBV3-2
D gene: .
J gene: TRBJ1-1
clone size: once
CDR3 DNA: TGTGCCAGCAGCCAAGCAGGTATGAACACTGAAGCTTTCTTT
CDR3 protein: CASSQAGMNTEAFF

V gene: TRBV27
D gene: TRBD1
J gene: TRBJ1-3
clone size: .
CDR3 DNA: TGTGCCAGCAGTTCCCTACAGGGGAATGGAAACACCATATATTTT
CDR3 protein: CASSSLQGNGNTIYF